The clone carrying this TCR beta chain was observed a few times. Other DNA sequences within the sample encode an identical CDR3. Profiling relied on immunoSEQ multiplex PCR, and the TCRdb table lists in-frame clones only, not all of them. The profile covers 150,000 to 200,000 clones, with roughly 84% appearing a single time and about 1.2% taken by the ten largest. The data were taken from a study of blood T cell repertoires in COVID-19. Study as a whole: The cDNA or gDNA used as material had been derived from T cells, B-cell-depleted T cells, or PBMCs.

V trimming: 2 bases; J trimming: 2 bases; junction bases outside the gene matches: 2. There are 14 residues in the CDR3. Per germline, CDR1 LNHDA and CDR2 SQIVND (reference sequence). This sequence joins TRBV19 and TRBJ2-5; 7 bases fit TRBD2. The sequenced sample consisted of peripheral blood. The receptor was derived from a man aged 55 to 69 who had recovered from COVID-19. The CDR3 sequence is CASSITGGQETQYF. CDR3 DNA sequence: TGTGCCAGTAGTATAACGGGAGGTCAAGAGACCCAGTACTTC.